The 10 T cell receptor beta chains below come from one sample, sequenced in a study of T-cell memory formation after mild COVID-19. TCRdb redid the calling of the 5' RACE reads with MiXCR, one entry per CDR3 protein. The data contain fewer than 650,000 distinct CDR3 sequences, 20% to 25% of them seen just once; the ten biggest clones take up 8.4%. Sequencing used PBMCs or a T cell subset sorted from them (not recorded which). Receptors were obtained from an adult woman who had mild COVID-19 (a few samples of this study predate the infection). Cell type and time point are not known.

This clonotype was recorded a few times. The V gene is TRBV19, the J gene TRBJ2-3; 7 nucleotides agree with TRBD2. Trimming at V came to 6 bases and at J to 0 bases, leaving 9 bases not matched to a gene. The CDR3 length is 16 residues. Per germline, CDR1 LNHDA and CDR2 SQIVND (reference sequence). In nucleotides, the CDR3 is TGTGCCAGTAGCTACCCTAGCGGAACTAGCACAGATACGCAGTATTTT. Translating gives CASSYPSGTSTDTQYF. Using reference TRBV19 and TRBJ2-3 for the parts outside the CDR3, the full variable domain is DGGITQSPKYLFRKEGQNVTLSCEQNLNHDAMYWYRQDPGQGLRLIYYSQIVNDFQKGDIAEGYSVSREKKESFPLTVTSAQKNPTAFYLCASSYPSGTSTDTQYFGPGTRLTVL.

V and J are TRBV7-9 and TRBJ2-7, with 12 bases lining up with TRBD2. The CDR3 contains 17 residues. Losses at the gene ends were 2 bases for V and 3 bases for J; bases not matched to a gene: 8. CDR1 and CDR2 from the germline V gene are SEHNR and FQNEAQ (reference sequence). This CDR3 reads CASSLTRTSGTIYEQYF. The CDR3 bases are TGTGCCAGCAGCTTAACCAGGACTAGCGGGACGATCTACGAGCAGTACTTC.

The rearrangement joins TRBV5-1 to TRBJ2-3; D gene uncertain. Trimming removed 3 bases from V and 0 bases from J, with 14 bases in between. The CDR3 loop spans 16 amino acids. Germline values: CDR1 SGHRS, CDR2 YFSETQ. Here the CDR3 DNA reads TGCGCCAGCAGCTATTACCCGTCTACTAGCACAGATACGCAGTATTTT. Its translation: CASSYYPSTSTDTQYF. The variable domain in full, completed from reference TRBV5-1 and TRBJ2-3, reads KAGVTQTPRYLIKTRGQQVTLSCSPISGHRSVSWYQQTPGQGLQFLFEYFSETQRNKGNFPGRFSGRQFSNSRSEMNVSTLELGDSALYLCASSYYPSTSTDTQYFGPGTRLTVL.

The CDR3 nucleotides are TGTGCCAGCTCCCCCCGGACAGGGGGGTACACTGAAGCTTTCTTT. Its translation is CASSPRTGGYTEAFF. The V gene is TRBV18, the J gene TRBJ1-1; 10 nucleotides align to TRBD1. J gave up 3 bases and V 6 bases, and 7 bases lay outside the gene matches. This CDR3 spans 15 amino acids. The germline CDR1 and CDR2 sequences are KGHSH and LQKENI.

Written as DNA, the CDR3 is TGTGCCATCAGTGAAGACCGACTGCAGACTAGCGGCCGCCCAACTAGCACAGATACGCAGTATTTT. Protein product: CAISEDRLQTSGRPTSTDTQYF. V and J are TRBV10-3 and TRBJ2-3; 9 nucleotides match TRBD2. Germline CDR1 is ENHRY and CDR2 is SYGVKD. J gave up 0 bases and V 3 bases, and 22 bases lay outside the gene matches. The length of the CDR3 is 22 residues.

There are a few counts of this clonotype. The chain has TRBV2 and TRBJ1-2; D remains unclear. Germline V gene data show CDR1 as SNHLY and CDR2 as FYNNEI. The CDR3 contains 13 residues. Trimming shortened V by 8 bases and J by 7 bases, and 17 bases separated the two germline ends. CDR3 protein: CASSDSREGGYTF. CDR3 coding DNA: TGTGCCAGCTCAGATTCGCGGGAGGGTGGCTACACCTTC.

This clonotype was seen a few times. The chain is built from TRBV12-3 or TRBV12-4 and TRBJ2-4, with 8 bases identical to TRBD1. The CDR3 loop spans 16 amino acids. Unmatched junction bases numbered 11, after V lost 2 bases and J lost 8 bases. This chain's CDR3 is CASSLRFWQGADIQYF. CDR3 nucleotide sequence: TGTGCCAGCAGTTTACGGTTTTGGCAGGGGGCGGACATTCAGTACTTC.

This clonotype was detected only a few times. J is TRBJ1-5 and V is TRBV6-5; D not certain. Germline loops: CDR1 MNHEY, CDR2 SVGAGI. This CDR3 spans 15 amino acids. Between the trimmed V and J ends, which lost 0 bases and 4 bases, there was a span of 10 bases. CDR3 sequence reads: CASSYSRQNNQPQHF. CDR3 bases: TGTGCCAGCAGTTACTCGCGGCAGAATAATCAGCCCCAGCATTTT.

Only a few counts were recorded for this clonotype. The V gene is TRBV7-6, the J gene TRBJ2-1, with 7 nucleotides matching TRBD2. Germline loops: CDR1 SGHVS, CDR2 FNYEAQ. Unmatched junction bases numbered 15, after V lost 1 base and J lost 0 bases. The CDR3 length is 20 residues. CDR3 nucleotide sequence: TGTGCCAGCAGCTTAGAGCCTCGCGGGCCGGGGAGGGGCTCCTACAATGAGCAGTTCTTC. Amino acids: CASSLEPRGPGRGSYNEQFF.

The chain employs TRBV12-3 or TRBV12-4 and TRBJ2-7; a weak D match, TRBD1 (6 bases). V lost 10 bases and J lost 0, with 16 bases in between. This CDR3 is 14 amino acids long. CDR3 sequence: CANYPGHHSYEQYF. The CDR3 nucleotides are TGTGCCAACTACCCGGGACATCACTCCTACGAGCAGTACTTC.